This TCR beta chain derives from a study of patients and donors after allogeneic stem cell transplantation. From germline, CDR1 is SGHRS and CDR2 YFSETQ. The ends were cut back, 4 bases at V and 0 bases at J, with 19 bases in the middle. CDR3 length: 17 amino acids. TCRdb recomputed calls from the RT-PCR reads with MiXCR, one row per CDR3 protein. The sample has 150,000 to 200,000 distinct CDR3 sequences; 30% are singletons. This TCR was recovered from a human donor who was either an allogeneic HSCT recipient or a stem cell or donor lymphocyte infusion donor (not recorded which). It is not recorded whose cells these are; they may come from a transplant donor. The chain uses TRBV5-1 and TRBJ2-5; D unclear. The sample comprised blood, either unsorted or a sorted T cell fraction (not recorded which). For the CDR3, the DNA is TGCGCCAGCAGCCCCACGTCCGGACCGCTGTACCAAGAGACCCAGTACTTC. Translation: CASSPTSGPLYQETQYF.